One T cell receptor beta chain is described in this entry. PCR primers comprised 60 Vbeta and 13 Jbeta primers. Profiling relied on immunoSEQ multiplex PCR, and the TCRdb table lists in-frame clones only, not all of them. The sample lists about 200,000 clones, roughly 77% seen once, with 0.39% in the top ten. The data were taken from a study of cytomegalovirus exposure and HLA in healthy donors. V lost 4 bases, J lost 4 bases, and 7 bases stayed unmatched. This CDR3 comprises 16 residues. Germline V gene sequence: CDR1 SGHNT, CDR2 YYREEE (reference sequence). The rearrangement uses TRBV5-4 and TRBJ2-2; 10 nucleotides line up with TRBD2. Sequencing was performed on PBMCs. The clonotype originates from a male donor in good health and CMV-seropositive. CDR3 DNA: TGTGCCAGCAGCGTTACTAGCGGGATAGGCACCGGGGAGCTGTTTTTT. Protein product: CASSVTSGIGTGELFF. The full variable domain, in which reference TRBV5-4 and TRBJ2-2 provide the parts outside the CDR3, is ETGVTQSPTHLIKTRGQQVTLRCSSQSGHNTVSWYQQALGQGPQFIFQYYREEENGRGNFPPRFSGLQFPNYSSELNVNALELDDSALYLCASSVTSGIGTGELFFGEGSRLTVL.